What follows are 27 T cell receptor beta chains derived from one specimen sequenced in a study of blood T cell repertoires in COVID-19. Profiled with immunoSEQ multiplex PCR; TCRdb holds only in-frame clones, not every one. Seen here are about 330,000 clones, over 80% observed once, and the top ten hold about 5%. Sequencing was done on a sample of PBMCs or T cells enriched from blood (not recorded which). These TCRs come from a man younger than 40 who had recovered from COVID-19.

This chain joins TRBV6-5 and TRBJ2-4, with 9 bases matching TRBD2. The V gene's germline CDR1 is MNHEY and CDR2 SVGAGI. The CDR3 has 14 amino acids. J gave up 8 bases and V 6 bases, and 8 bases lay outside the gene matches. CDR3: CASRREGLADIQYF. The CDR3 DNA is TGTGCCAGCAGAAGGGAGGGACTAGCTGACATTCAGTACTTC.

The CDR3 loop is CATGSRAGGPGELFF. For the CDR3, the DNA is TGTGCCACCGGATCGCGAGCGGGGGGGCCCGGGGAGCTGTTTTTT. The chain recombines TRBV24-1 with TRBJ2-2; the match to TRBD2 covers 10 bases. Germline CDR1 and CDR2: KGHDR and SFDVKD. The V segment lost 9 bases and the J segment 6 bases; nucleotides outside the gene matches: 9. CDR3 length equals 15 residues.

The CDR3 sequence is CASSQGGGDLLNEQYF. The CDR3 DNA sequence: TGTGCCAGCAGCCAAGGAGGGGGGGACCTGTTGAACGAGCAGTACTTC. The J gene is TRBJ2-7, the V gene TRBV3-1 (or the pseudogene TRBV3-2); tentative D call: TRBD2 (7 bases). Between the trimmed V and J ends, which lost 1 base and 5 bases, there was a span of 18 bases. Germline V lookup: CDR1 LGHDT, CDR2 YNNKEL (reference sequence). The CDR3 covers 16 residues.

The CDR3 loop reads CATAGGAKEKLFF. CDR3 in DNA: TGTGCCACCGCGGGAGGGGCGAAGGAAAAACTGTTTTTT. J is TRBJ1-4 and V is TRBV19, with D possibly TRBD1 on 5 matching bases. V lost 10 bases, J lost 8 bases, and 17 bases lay in between. Germline values: CDR1 LNHDA, CDR2 SQIVND (reference sequence). The length of the CDR3 is 13 residues.

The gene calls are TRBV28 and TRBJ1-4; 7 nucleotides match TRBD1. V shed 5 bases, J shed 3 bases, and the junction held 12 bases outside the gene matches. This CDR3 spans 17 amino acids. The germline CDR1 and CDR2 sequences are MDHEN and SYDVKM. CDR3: CASSILVAGTANEKLFF. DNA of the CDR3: TGTGCCAGCAGTATCCTTGTCGCCGGGACAGCTAATGAAAAACTGTTTTTT.

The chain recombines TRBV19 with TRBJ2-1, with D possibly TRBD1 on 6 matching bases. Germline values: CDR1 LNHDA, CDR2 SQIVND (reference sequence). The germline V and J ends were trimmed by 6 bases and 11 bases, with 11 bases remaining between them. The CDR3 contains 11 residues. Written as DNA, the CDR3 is TGTGCCAGTAGACAGGGTCCGAAGCAGTTCTTC. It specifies CASRQGPKQFF.

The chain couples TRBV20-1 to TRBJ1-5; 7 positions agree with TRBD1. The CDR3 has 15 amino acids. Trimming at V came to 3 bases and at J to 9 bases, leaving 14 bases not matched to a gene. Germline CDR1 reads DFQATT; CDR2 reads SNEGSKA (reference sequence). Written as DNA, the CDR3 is TGCAGTGCTAGTCAACACCGGGACAGTTATTTGCCCCAGCATTTT. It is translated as CSASQHRDSYLPQHF.

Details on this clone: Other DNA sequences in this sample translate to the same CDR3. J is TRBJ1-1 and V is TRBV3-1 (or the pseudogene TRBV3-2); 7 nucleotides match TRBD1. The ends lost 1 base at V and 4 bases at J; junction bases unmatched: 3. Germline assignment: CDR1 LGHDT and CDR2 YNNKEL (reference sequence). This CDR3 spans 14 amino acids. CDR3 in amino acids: CASSQVRGRTEAFF. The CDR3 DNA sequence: TGTGCCAGCAGCCAAGTAAGGGGGCGCACTGAAGCTTTCTTT.

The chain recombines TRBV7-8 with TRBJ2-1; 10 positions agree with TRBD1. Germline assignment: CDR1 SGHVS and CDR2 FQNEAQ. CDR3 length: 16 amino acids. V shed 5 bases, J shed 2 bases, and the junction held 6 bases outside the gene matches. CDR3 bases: TGTGCCAGCAGCCTTCTGACAGGGGGCGCCTACAATGAGCAGTTCTTC. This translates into CASSLLTGGAYNEQFF.

CDR3 sequence: CASSNIDRGAKNIQYF. For the CDR3, the DNA is TGTGCCAGCAGCAATATAGACAGGGGCGCCAAAAACATTCAGTACTTC. The rearrangement joins TRBV5-6 to TRBJ2-4; 8 bases are shared with TRBD1. The CDR3 runs 16 residues. V dropped 4 bases and J dropped 1; count of bases not matched to a gene: 7. Germline V gene sequence: CDR1 SGHDT, CDR2 YYEEEE.

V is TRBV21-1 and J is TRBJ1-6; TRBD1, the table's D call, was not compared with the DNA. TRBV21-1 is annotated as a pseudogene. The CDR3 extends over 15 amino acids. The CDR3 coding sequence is TGTGCCAGCAGCAATAAGCACAGATATAATTCACCCCTCCACTTT. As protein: CASSNKHRYNSPLHF.

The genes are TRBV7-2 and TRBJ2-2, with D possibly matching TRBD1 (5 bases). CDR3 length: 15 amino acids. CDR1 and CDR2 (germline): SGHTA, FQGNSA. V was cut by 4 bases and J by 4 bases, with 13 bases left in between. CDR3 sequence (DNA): TGTGCCAGCAGCTGGAAGGGGCCTGGCACCGGGGAGCTGTTTTTT. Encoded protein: CASSWKGPGTGELFF.

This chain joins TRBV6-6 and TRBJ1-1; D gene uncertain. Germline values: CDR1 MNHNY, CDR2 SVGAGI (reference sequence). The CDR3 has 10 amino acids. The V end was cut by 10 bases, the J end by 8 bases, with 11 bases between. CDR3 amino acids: CATLGREAFF. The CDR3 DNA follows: TGTGCCACCCTAGGTAGGGAAGCTTTCTTT.

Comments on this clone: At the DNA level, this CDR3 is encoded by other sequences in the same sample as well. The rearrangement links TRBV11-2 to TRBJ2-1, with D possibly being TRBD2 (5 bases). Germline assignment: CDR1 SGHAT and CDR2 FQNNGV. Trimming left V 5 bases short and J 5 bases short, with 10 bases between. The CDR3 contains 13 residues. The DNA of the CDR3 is TGTGCCAGCAGCCTCGGACTTAACAATGAGCAGTTCTTC. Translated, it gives CASSLGLNNEQFF.

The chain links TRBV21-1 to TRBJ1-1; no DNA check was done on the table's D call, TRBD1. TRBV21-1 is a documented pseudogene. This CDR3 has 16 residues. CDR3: CASSKALAGGRTEAFF. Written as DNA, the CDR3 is TGTGCCAGCAGCAAAGCGCTAGCAGGGGGCAGGACTGAAGCTTTCTTT.

The CDR3 is CSVVFLGKGDQYF. CDR3 nucleotides: TGCAGCGTTGTTTTTCTGGGGAAGGGGGACCAGTACTTC. This chain connects TRBV29-1 to TRBJ2-5, with D perhaps matching TRBD1 (6 bases). In germline, CDR1 is SQVTM, CDR2 ANQGSEA. The V gene lost 4 bases and the J gene lost 10 bases, with 19 bases spanning the gap. The CDR3 spans 13 residues.

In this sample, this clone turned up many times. Here the CDR3 reads CASRPSGGPGNEQFF. The CDR3 region has the DNA TGTGCAAGTCGCCCGAGCGGGGGGCCCGGCAATGAGCAGTTCTTC. V usage is TRBV12-2 and J usage is TRBJ2-1; TRBD2, the D gene given by the table, was not confirmed from the DNA. TRBV12-2 counts as a pseudogene. The CDR3 is 15 amino acids.

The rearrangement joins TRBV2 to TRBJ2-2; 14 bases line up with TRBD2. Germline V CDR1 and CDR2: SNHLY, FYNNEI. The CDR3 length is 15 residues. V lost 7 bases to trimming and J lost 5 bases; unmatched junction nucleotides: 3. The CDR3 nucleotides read TGTGCCAGCATGGGGACTAGCGGGGGAACCGGGGAGCTGTTTTTT. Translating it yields CASMGTSGGTGELFF. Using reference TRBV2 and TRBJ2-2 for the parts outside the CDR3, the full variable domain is EPEVTQTPSHQVTQMGQEVILRCVPISNHLYFYWYRQILGQKVEFLVSFYNNEISEKSEIFDDQFSVERPDGSNFTLKIRSTKLEDSAMYFCASMGTSGGTGELFFGEGSRLTVL.

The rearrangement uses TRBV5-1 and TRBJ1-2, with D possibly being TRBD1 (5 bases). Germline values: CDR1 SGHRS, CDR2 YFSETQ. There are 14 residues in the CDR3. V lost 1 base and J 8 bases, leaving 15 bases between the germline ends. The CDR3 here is CASSLMGRGDGYTF. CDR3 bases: TGCGCCAGCAGCTTGATGGGCCGGGGGGACGGCTACACCTTC.

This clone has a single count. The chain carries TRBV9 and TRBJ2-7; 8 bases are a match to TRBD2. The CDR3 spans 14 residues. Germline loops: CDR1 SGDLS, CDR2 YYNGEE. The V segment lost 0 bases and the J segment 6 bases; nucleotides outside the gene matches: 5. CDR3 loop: CASSVAGLAREQYF. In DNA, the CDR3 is TGTGCCAGCAGCGTAGCCGGACTAGCACGCGAGCAGTACTTC.

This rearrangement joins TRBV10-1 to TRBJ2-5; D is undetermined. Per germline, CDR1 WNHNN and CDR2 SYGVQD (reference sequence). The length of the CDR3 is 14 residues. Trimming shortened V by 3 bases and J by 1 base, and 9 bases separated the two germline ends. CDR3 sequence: CASSDPWAQETQYF. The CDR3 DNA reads TGCGCCAGCAGTGATCCGTGGGCCCAAGAGACCCAGTACTTC.

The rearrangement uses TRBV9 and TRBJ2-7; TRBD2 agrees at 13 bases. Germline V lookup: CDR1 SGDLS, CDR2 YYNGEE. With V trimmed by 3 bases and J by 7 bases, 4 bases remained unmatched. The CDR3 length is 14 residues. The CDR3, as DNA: TGTGCCAGCAGCGCGGGACTAGCGGGGTATGAGCAGTACTTC. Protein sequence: CASSAGLAGYEQYF. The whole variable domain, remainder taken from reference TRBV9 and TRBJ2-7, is DSGVTQTPKHLITATGQRVTLRCSPRSGDLSVYWYQQSLDQGLQFLIQYYNGEERAKGNILERFSAQQFPDLHSELNLSSLELGDSALYFCASSAGLAGYEQYFGPGTRLTVT.

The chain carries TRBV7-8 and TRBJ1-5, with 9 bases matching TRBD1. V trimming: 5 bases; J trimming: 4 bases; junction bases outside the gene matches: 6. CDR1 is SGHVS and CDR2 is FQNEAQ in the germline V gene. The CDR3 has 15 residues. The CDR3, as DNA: TGTGCCAGCAGCCCCCAGACAGGGGGAAATCAGCCCCAGCATTTT. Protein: CASSPQTGGNQPQHF.

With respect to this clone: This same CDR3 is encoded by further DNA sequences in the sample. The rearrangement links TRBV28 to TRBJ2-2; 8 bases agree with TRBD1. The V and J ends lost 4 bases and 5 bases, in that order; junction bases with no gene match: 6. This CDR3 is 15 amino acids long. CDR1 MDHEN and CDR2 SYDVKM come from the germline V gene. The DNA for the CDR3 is TGTGCCAGCAGTTCGCAGGGGGCAGGGACCGGGGAGCTGTTTTTT. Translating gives CASSSQGAGTGELFF.

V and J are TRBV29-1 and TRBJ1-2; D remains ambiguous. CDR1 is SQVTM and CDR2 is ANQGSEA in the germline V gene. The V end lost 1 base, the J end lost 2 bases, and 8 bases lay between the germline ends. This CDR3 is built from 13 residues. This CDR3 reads CSVEGHPNYGYTF. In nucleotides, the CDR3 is TGCAGCGTTGAAGGACACCCGAACTATGGCTACACCTTC. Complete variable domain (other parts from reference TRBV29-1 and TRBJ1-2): SAVISQKPSRDICQRGTSLTIQCQVDSQVTMMFWYRQQPGQSLTLIATANQGSEATYESGFVIDKFPISRPNLTFSTLTVSNMSPEDSSIYLCSVEGHPNYGYTFGSGTRLTVV.

The CDR3 protein is CASSHRQVAGNTIYF. In DNA, the CDR3 is TGTGCCAGCAGCCATAGACAGGTGGCTGGAAACACCATATATTTT. The chain joins TRBV3-1 (or the pseudogene TRBV3-2) to TRBJ1-3; D might be TRBD1 (6 bases). The length of the CDR3 is 15 residues. Germline V gene lookup returns CDR1 LGHDT and CDR2 YNNKEL (reference sequence). V was shortened by 3 bases and J by 2 bases, with 11 bases between the two germline ends.

The CDR3 nucleotides read TGCGCCAGCGCCAGGACAAAACAAGAGACCCAGTACTTC. The encoded protein is CASARTKQETQYF. The chain joins TRBV5-1 to TRBJ2-5; a possible D gene is TRBD1 (5 bases). CDR1 and CDR2 from the germline V gene are SGHRS and YFSETQ. This CDR3 is built from 13 residues. Trimming pared 7 bases from V and 2 bases from J, leaving 12 bases between.